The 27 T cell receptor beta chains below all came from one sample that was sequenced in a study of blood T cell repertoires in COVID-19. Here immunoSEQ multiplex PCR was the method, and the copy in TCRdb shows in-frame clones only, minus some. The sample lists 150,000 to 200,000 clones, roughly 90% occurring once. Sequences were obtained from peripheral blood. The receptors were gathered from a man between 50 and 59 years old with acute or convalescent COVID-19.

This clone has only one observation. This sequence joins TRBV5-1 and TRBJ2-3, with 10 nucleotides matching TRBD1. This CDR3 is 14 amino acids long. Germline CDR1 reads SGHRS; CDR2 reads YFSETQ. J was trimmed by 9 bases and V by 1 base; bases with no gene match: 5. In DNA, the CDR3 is TGCGCCAGCAGCTTGCGGGAGGGACAGGGGACGCAGTATTTT. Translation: CASSLREGQGTQYF.

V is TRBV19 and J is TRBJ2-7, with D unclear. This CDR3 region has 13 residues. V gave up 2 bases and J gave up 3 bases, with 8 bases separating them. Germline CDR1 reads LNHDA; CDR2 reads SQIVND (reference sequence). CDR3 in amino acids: CASSIMGNYEQYF. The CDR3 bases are TGTGCCAGTAGTATAATGGGCAACTACGAGCAGTACTTC.

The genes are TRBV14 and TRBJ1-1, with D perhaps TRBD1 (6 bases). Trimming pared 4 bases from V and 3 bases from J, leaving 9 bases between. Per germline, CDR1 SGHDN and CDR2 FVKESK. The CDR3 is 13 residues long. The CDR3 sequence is CASSRAGDTEAFF. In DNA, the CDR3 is TGTGCCAGCAGCCGGGCAGGGGACACTGAAGCTTTCTTT.

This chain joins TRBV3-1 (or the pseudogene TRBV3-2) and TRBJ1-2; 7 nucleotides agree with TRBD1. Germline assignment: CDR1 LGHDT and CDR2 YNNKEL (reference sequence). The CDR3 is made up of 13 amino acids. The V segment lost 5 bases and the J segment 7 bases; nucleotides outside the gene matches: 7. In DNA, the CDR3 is TGTGCCAGCAGCGCACAGGGGCCTCTTGGCTACACCTTC. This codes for CASSAQGPLGYTF.

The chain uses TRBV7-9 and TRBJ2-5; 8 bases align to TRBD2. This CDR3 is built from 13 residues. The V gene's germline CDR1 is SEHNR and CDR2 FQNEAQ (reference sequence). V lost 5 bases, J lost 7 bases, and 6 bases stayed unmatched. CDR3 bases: TGTGCCAGCAGCCCGAGCGGGGGCCGGACCCAGTACTTC. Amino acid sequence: CASSPSGGRTQYF.

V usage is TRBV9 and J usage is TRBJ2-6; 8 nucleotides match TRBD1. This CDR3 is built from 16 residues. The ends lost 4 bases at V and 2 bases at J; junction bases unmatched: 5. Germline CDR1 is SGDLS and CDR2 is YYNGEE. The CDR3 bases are TGTGCCAGCAGCATTCCGGACAGGGCTGGGGCCAACGTCCTGACTTTC. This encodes CASSIPDRAGANVLTF.

The CDR3 DNA reads as TGTGCCAGCAGTTTAGTACGGGATGTTGACACTGAAGCTTTCTTT. Translation gives CASSLVRDVDTEAFF. The V call is TRBV27, the J call TRBJ1-1; unclear D gene. V dropped 2 bases and J dropped 3 bases, with 13 bases sitting between them. CDR3 size: 15 residues. Germline loops: CDR1 MNHEY, CDR2 SMNVEV (reference sequence).

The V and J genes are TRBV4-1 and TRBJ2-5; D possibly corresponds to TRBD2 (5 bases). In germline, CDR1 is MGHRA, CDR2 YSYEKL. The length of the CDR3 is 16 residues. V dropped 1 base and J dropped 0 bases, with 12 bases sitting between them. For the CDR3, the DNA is TGCGCCAGCAGCCAAGCGAGAGGGCCGTACCAAGAGACCCAGTACTTC. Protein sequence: CASSQARGPYQETQYF.

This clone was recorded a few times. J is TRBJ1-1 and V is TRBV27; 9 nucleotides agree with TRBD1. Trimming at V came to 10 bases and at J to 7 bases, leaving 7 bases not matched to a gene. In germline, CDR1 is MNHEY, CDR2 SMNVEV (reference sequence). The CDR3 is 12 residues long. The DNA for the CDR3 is TGTGCCACTTTACAGGGGGCCCTTGAAGCTTTCTTT. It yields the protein CATLQGALEAFF.

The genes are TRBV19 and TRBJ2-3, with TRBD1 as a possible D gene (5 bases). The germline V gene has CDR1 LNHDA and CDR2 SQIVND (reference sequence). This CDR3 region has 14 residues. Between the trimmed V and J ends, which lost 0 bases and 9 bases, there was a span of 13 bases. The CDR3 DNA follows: TGTGCCAGTAGTATAGACCGCCACCCAGGGACGCAGTATTTT. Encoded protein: CASSIDRHPGTQYF.

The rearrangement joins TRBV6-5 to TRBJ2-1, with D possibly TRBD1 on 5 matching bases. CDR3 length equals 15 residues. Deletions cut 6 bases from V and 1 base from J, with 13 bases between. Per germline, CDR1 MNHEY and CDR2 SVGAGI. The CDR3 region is CASRRPGLSYNEQFF. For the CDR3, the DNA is TGTGCCAGCAGACGACCAGGGTTATCCTACAATGAGCAGTTCTTC.

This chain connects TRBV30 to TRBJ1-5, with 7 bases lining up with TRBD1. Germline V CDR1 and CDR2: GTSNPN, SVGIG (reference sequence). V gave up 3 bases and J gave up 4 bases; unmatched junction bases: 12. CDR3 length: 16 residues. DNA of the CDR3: TGTGCCTGGAGCGTACGTACAGGGGCCCGGAATCAGCCCCAGCATTTT. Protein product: CAWSVRTGARNQPQHF.

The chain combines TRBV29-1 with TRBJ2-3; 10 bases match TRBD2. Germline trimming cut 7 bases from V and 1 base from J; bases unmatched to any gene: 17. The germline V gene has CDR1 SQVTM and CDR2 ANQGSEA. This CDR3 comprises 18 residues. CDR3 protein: CSAARGTPGTSGTDTQYF. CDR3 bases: TGCAGCGCGGCCAGGGGAACCCCCGGGACTAGCGGCACAGATACGCAGTATTTT.

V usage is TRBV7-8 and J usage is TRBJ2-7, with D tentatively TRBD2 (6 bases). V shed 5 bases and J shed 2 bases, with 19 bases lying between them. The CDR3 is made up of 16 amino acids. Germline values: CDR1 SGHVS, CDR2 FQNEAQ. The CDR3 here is CASSARGRTNTYEQYV. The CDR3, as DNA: TGTGCCAGCAGCGCTAGGGGTAGGACTAATACCTACGAGCAGTACGTC.

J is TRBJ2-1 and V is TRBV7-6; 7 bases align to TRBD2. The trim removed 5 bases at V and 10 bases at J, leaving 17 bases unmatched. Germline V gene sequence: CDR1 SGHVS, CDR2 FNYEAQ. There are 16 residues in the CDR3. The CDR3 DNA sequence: TGTGCCAGCAGCCCAGAGGCAGCCTTAGCGGGCGAAGAGCAGTTCTTC. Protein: CASSPEAALAGEEQFF. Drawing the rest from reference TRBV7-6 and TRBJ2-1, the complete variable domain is GAGVSQSPRYKVTKRGQDVALRCDPISGHVSLYWYRQALGQGPEFLTYFNYEAQQDKSGLPNDRFSAERPEGSISTLTIQRTEQRDSAMYRCASSPEAALAGEEQFFGPGTRLTVL.

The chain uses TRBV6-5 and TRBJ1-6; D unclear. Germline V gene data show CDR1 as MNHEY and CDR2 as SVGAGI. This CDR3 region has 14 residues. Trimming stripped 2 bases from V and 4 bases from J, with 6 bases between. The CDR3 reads CASSYGQYNSPLHF. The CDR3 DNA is TGTGCCAGCAGTTACGGGCAGTATAATTCACCCCTCCACTTT.

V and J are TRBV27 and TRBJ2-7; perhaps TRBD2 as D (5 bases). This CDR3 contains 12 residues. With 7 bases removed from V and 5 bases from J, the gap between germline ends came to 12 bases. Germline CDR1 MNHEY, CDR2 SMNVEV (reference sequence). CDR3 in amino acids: CASKEAGNEQYF. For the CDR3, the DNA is TGTGCCAGCAAGGAGGCGGGTAACGAGCAGTACTTC.

The CDR3 spells CASTGQLNTGELFF. CDR3 nucleotide sequence: TGTGCCAGTACAGGACAGCTAAACACCGGGGAGCTGTTTTTT. The chain combines TRBV19 with TRBJ2-2; D might be TRBD1 (6 bases). V lost 7 bases and J lost 2, with 11 bases in between. The germline CDR1 and CDR2 sequences are LNHDA and SQIVND (reference sequence). The CDR3 spans 14 residues.

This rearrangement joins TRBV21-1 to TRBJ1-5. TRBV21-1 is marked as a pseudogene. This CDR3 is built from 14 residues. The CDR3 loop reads CASSHSTLYQPQHF. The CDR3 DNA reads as TGTGCCAGCAGCCACTCAACTCTTTATCAGCCCCAGCATTTT.

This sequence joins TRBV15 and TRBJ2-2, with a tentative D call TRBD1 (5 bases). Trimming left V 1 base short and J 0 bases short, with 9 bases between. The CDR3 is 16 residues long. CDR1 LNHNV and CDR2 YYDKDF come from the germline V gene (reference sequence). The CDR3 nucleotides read TGTGCCACCAGCAGAGTGGCAGGGACGAACACCGGGGAGCTGTTTTTT. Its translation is CATSRVAGTNTGELFF.

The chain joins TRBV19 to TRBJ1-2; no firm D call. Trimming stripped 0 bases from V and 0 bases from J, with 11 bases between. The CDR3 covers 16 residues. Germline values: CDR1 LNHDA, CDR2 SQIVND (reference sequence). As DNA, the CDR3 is TGTGCCAGTAGTATAGACCCTTGGAGGGCTAACTATGGCTACACCTTC. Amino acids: CASSIDPWRANYGYTF.

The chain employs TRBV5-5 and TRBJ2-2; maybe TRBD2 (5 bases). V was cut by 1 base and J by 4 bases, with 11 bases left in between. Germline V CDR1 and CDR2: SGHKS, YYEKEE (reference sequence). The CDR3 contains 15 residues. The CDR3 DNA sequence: TGTGCCAGCAGCTTGCAAGGAGGCGGCACCGGGGAGCTGTTTTTT. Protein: CASSLQGGGTGELFF.

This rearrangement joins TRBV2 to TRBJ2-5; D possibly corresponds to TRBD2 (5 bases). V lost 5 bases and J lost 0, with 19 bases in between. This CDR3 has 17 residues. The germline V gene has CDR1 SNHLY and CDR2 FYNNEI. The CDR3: CASSTPRVTQNQETQYF. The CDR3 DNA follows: TGTGCCAGCAGTACCCCGCGGGTGACACAGAACCAAGAGACCCAGTACTTC.

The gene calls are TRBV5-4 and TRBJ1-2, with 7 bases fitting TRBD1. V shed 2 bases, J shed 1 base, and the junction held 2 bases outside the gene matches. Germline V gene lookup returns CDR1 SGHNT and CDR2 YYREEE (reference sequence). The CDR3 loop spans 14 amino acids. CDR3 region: CASSLTGVNYGYTF. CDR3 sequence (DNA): TGTGCCAGCAGCTTAACAGGGGTTAACTATGGCTACACCTTC.

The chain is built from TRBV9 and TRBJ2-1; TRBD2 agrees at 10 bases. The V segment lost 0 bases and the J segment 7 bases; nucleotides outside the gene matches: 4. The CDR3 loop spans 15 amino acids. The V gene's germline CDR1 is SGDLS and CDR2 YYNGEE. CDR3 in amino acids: CASSVVSGRKNEQFF. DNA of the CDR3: TGTGCCAGCAGCGTAGTTAGCGGGAGGAAAAATGAGCAGTTCTTC.

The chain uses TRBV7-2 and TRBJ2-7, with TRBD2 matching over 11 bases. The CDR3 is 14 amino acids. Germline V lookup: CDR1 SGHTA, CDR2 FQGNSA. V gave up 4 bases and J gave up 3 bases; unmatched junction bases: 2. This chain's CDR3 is CASSSTSGSYEQYF. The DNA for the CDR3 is TGTGCCAGCAGCTCCACTAGCGGGAGCTACGAGCAGTACTTC.

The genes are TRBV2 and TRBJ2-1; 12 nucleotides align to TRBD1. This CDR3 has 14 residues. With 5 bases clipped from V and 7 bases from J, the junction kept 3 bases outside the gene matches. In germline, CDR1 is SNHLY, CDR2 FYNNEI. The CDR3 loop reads CASSRGQGANEQFF. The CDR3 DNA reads TGTGCCAGCAGTAGGGGACAGGGGGCGAATGAGCAGTTCTTC. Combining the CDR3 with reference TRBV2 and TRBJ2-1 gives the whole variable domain EPEVTQTPSHQVTQMGQEVILRCVPISNHLYFYWYRQILGQKVEFLVSFYNNEISEKSEIFDDQFSVERPDGSNFTLKIRSTKLEDSAMYFCASSRGQGANEQFFGPGTRLTVL.